This T cell receptor (beta chain) was obtained from a study of shared clonotypes between healthy human individuals. The assay used deep level. Study processing details: ImmunoSEQ supplied junction-only sequences lacking quality scores, so filtering was different. Method: immunoSEQ multiplex PCR; TCRdb's copy keeps in-frame clones and lacks some. The DNA was the basis for D and trimming; V, J and clone size are from that table. The sample yields 400,000 to 600,000 clones, roughly 85% seen once. Donors comprised healthy HIV-negative adults lacking recent acute infections or vaccinations. The V and J ends lost 1 base and 6 bases respectively, with 11 bases between them. The CDR3 is 14 amino acids. Germline CDR1 reads SGHNT; CDR2 reads YYREEE (reference sequence).

The genes are TRBV5-4 and TRBJ2-1, with D hard to call. Specimen: PBMCs. The TCR comes from a middle-aged woman in good health. Some clones in this sample may be carry-over from other donors' samples. The CDR3 bases are TGTGCCAGCAGCTTGCCGGGTATCCTCAATGAGCAGTTCTTC. This translates into CASSLPGILNEQFF.